This T cell receptor beta chain was sequenced during a study of T cells in localized non-small cell lung cancer. Study-wide points: There were a median roughly 54 of the top 100 tumor clones appearing in adjacent lung.

Deletions cut 2 bases from V and 7 bases from J, with 6 bases between. The CDR3 runs to 12 residues. Germline assignment: CDR1 MDHEN and CDR2 SYDVKM. Note on this clone: Its antigen is currently unknown.

Clones were sequenced by immunoSEQ multiplex PCR, and TCRdb holds only the in-frame ones, with some missing. The sample has about 11,000 clones, around 47% seen once. The sample consisted of lymph node tissue, taken before any cancer treatment. The TCR was taken from a woman aged 40-69 years with stage II squamous cell lung carcinoma. This rearrangement joins TRBV28 to TRBJ1-5, with D hard to call. The CDR3 protein is CASSLGGQPQHF. DNA for the CDR3: TGTGCCAGCAGTTTAGGCGGGCAGCCCCAGCATTTT.